This T cell receptor beta chain was recorded in a study of regulatory T cells in long-lasting Graves disease. Both iRepertoire HTBI primers and Arm-PCR of CDR3 regions were used to build the TCR beta libraries. TCRdb analysed the multiplex PCR reads with MiXCR anew, one entry per CDR3 protein. The table has about 350,000 distinct CDR3 sequences, over 15% seen once. This clonotype was picked up many times. Stated time point: newly diagnosed GD, antithyroid drugs for less than 3 months. With RNA extracted from PBMCs as input, the TCR library was made. In germline, CDR1 is KGHSH, CDR2 LQKENI. This CDR3 has 16 residues. Trimming cost V 2 bases and J 0 bases, with 11 bases left between them. This sample also belongs to another study, concerning T cells in Graves' hyperthyroidism and ophthalmopathy.

The receptor was isolated from a man in his forties with Graves disease. The V gene is TRBV18, the J gene TRBJ1-3; no clear D. This sample comprised peripheral blood mononuclear cells (PBMCs), obtained at new diagnosis, from a patient treated with antithyroid drugs. The CDR3 DNA is TGTGCCAGCTCACCAGAGTCAACAGTCTCTGGAAACACCATATATTTT. Protein product: CASSPESTVSGNTIYF.